What follows is one T cell receptor (beta chain) and its context. Its antigen is still unknown. This sample was taken from a study of cytomegalovirus exposure and HLA in healthy donors. Libraries were prepared by immunoSEQ multiplex PCR; TCRdb keeps only in-frame clonotypes and omits some of them. This repertoire shows over 200,000 clones, almost 90% found once; its top ten account for 2.9%. Germline-derived CDR1 and CDR2 are SGDLS and YYNGEE. Deletions cut 4 bases from V and 6 bases from J, with 17 bases between. The CDR3 is 15 amino acids. The validation cohort, a group of 100 to 150 subjects, included the donors and was separate from the roughly 670-subject first cohort. The study's findings and limits: Across donors, most TCRs were seen rarely, yet some public ones were widespread. First-cohort TCR clusters were later found to tend to co-occur in the 130 or so validation repertoires.

V usage is TRBV9 and J usage is TRBJ1-5, with a tentative D call TRBD1 (5 bases). This sequence originates from a woman younger than 35 in good health and CMV-seronegative. Sequencing was done on a sample of PBMCs. DNA for the CDR3: TGTGCCAGCAGCCCAAATTGGGGGGGGTTTCAGCCCCAGCATTTT. It codes for CASSPNWGGFQPQHF. Full variable domain (rest looked up from reference TRBV9 and TRBJ1-5): DSGVTQTPKHLITATGQRVTLRCSPRSGDLSVYWYQQSLDQGLQFLIQYYNGEERAKGNILERFSAQQFPDLHSELNLSSLELGDSALYFCASSPNWGGFQPQHFGDGTRLSIL.